The 22 T cell receptor beta chains below all came from one sample that was sequenced in a study of T cells after yellow fever vaccination. TCRdb ran MiXCR on the 5' RACE reads and lists one entry per CDR3 protein. The data hold some 240,000 distinct CDR3 sequences, with roughly 4% observed a single time. The source was PBMCs, collected 15 days after the yellow fever booster vaccination. The receptors here all came from a young man who received the YFV17D yellow fever vaccine.

In its sample, this clonotype was seen many times. This chain connects TRBV12-3 or TRBV12-4 to TRBJ2-7, with D possibly matching TRBD1 (6 bases). V gave up 1 base and J gave up 3 bases, with 16 bases separating them. The CDR3 is made up of 16 amino acids. CDR3 nucleotide sequence: TGTGCCAGCAGTTTAGAAGGGGGTCTCTACTTCTACGAGCAGTACTTC. This gives the protein CASSLEGGLYFYEQYF.

This clonotype was counted many times. CDR3 in amino acids: CASSLAAGGPREQFF. In DNA form, the CDR3 reads TGCGCCAGCAGCTTGGCGGCGGGGGGGCCGAGAGAGCAGTTCTTC. The chain has TRBV5-1 and TRBJ2-1; 9 bases map to TRBD2. The V gene's germline CDR1 is SGHRS and CDR2 YFSETQ. The CDR3 contains 15 residues. With V trimmed by 0 bases and J by 10 bases, 8 bases remained unmatched.

This clonotype was seen at least ten times. The J gene is TRBJ1-4, the V gene TRBV20-1; D remains unclear. The CDR3 length is 12 residues. Trimming stripped 0 bases from V and 13 bases from J, with 12 bases between. Germline values: CDR1 DFQATT, CDR2 SNEGSKA (reference sequence). Here the CDR3 reads CSARDFGQTLFF. CDR3 in DNA: TGCAGTGCTAGAGATTTTGGCCAAACACTGTTTTTT.

This clonotype was detected ten times or more. The CDR3 protein is CASSTDRVNTEAFF. Written as DNA, the CDR3 is TGCGCCAGCAGCACCGACAGGGTTAACACTGAAGCTTTCTTT. The chain links TRBV5-1 to TRBJ1-1; 7 bases match TRBD1. CDR3 length: 14 residues. Trimming took 4 bases from V and 2 from J; bases not matched to a gene: 5. The V gene's germline CDR1 is SGHRS and CDR2 YFSETQ.

This clonotype was picked up many times. The rearrangement joins TRBV7-9 to TRBJ2-2; D is undetermined. V lost 4 bases, J lost 6 bases, and 3 bases lay in between. This CDR3 region has 11 residues. CDR1 is SEHNR and CDR2 is FQNEAQ in the germline V gene (reference sequence). The CDR3 loop reads CASSSPGELFF. The CDR3 nucleotides read TGTGCCAGCAGCTCCCCCGGGGAGCTGTTTTTT.

This clonotype was observed many times. The chain has TRBV7-2 and TRBJ1-2; a possible D gene is TRBD1 (5 bases). Germline-derived CDR1 and CDR2 are SGHTA and FQGNSA. The CDR3 length is 14 residues. V lost 0 bases, J lost 5 bases, and 10 bases lay in between. The chain's CDR3 is CASSLAGTRYGYTF. The CDR3 DNA follows: TGTGCCAGCAGCTTAGCGGGGACGCGGTATGGCTACACCTTC.

Ten or more counts support this clonotype. The chain links TRBV12-3 or TRBV12-4 to TRBJ1-1; D remains unclear. The CDR3 is 14 amino acids. Between the trimmed V and J ends, which lost 5 bases and 0 bases, there was a span of 10 bases. CDR3 amino acids: CASSPTGMNTEAFF. CDR3 bases: TGTGCCAGCAGTCCGACGGGAATGAACACTGAAGCTTTCTTT.

This clonotype has at least ten counts. This chain joins TRBV12-3 or TRBV12-4 and TRBJ2-1, with TRBD1 matching 8 bases. J gave up 0 bases and V 6 bases, and 4 bases lay outside the gene matches. The CDR3 runs to 15 residues. CDR3 sequence: CASSPGQDSYNEQFF. DNA for the CDR3: TGTGCCAGCAGCCCGGGACAGGACTCCTACAATGAGCAGTTCTTC.

In this sample, this clonotype turned up many times. V and J are TRBV7-2 and TRBJ1-6; the match to TRBD1 covers 8 bases. Germline assignment: CDR1 SGHTA and CDR2 FQGNSA. This CDR3 contains 15 residues. Unmatched junction bases numbered 9, after V lost 8 bases and J lost 6 bases. CDR3 sequence (DNA): TGTGCCAGCCGAGGACAGGGAGGGACTAATTCACCCCTCCACTTT. Protein: CASRGQGGTNSPLHF. Combining the CDR3 with reference TRBV7-2 and TRBJ1-6 gives the whole variable domain GAGVSQSPSNKVTEKGKDVELRCDPISGHTALYWYRQSLGQGLEFLIYFQGNSAPDKSGLPSDRFSAERTGGSVSTLTIQRTQQEDSAVYLCASRGQGGTNSPLHFGNGTRLTVT.

This clonotype showed up many times. The chain combines TRBV10-3 with TRBJ2-5; weak D call: TRBD1 (6 bases). This CDR3 has 14 residues. Germline CDR1 ENHRY, CDR2 SYGVKD. Trimming shortened V by 6 bases and J by 3 bases, and 14 bases separated the two germline ends. The CDR3 DNA reads TGTGCCATCAGGCGCGCCAGGGGTGAAGAGACCCAGTACTTC. It translates to CAIRRARGEETQYF.

This clonotype was counted at least ten times. The V call is TRBV5-1, the J call TRBJ2-5, with D perhaps TRBD2 (6 bases). This CDR3 comprises 12 residues. Germline V gene data show CDR1 as SGHRS and CDR2 as YFSETQ. The V and J ends lost 3 bases and 4 bases respectively, with 7 bases between them. DNA for the CDR3: TGCGCCAGCAGCTCGGAGGGAGAGACCCAGTACTTC. It yields the protein CASSSEGETQYF.

This clonotype was observed at least ten times. J is TRBJ2-6 and V is TRBV7-2; either TRBD1 or TRBD2 may fit D (6 bases each). CDR3 length equals 19 residues. V dropped 1 base and J dropped 0 bases, with 16 bases sitting between them. CDR1 is SGHTA and CDR2 is FQGNSA in the germline V gene. The CDR3 sequence is CASSLGPGGRSSGANVLTF. The DNA for the CDR3 is TGTGCCAGCAGCTTAGGCCCCGGGGGCCGCTCCTCTGGGGCCAACGTCCTGACTTTC.

This clonotype has at least ten counts. The CDR3 DNA follows: TGTGCCAGCAGCTTTACAGGGGGGCAAGAGACCCAGTACTTC. Protein sequence: CASSFTGGQETQYF. This chain connects TRBV7-2 to TRBJ2-5, with 8 bases that match TRBD1. The CDR3 totals 14 residues. Germline V gives CDR1 SGHTA, CDR2 FQGNSA. Trimming took 3 bases from V and 2 from J; bases not matched to a gene: 2.

This clonotype was counted ten times or more. This rearrangement joins TRBV5-4 to TRBJ2-3; 7 nucleotides align to TRBD1. Germline CDR1 is SGHNT and CDR2 is YYREEE (reference sequence). The V and J ends lost 4 bases and 6 bases, in that order; junction bases with no gene match: 5. This CDR3 spans 13 amino acids. DNA of the CDR3: TGTGCCAGCAGCCCGACAGGGTACGATACGCAGTATTTT. Translating gives CASSPTGYDTQYF.

Many counts were recorded for this clonotype. J is TRBJ1-2 and V is TRBV12-3 or TRBV12-4; D is uncertain. Trimming shortened V by 5 bases and J by 1 base, and 8 bases separated the two germline ends. This CDR3 has 13 residues. CDR3 DNA sequence: TGTGCCAGCAGTCAGACACTTAACTATGGCTACACCTTC. Its protein product is CASSQTLNYGYTF.

This clonotype was seen at least ten times. The chain combines TRBV7-2 with TRBJ2-7; the match to TRBD1 covers 7 bases. Germline lookup yields CDR1 SGHTA and CDR2 FQGNSA. The junction had 8 bases not matched to a gene; V was cut back by 1 base and J by 2 bases. The CDR3 consists of 16 residues. This CDR3 is CASSLGGETGTYEQYV. CDR3 coding DNA: TGTGCCAGCAGCTTAGGAGGCGAGACAGGGACCTACGAGCAGTACGTC.

The table lists this clonotype with many counts. This chain links TRBV5-1 with TRBJ1-2; D perhaps matches TRBD1 (6 bases). Germline-derived CDR1 and CDR2 are SGHRS and YFSETQ. The V end lost 3 bases, the J end lost 4 bases, and 22 bases lay between the germline ends. The CDR3 runs 17 residues. DNA for the CDR3: TGCGCCAGCAGCTCGAATTTTCTAACGGGACATCTCTATGGCTACACCTTC. Protein sequence: CASSSNFLTGHLYGYTF.

This clonotype was recorded many times. The rearrangement uses TRBV9 and TRBJ2-1, with TRBD2 as a possible D gene (6 bases). V lost 0 bases to trimming and J lost 2 bases, with 9 bases between them. The CDR3 sequence is 15 residues long. CDR1 and CDR2 from the germline V gene are SGDLS and YYNGEE. CDR3 coding DNA: TGTGCCAGCAGCGTAGGCGGGGCCGCCTACAATGAGCAGTTCTTC. This encodes CASSVGGAAYNEQFF.

This clonotype came up many times. The V gene is TRBV5-1, the J gene TRBJ1-2; 8 positions agree with TRBD1. The CDR3 covers 13 residues. Germline V gene lookup returns CDR1 SGHRS and CDR2 YFSETQ. V lost 3 bases to trimming and J lost 6 bases; unmatched junction nucleotides: 4. The CDR3 region is CASSSDRVDGYTF. The CDR3 nucleotides read TGCGCCAGCAGCTCGGACAGGGTTGATGGCTACACCTTC.

This clonotype was counted many times. This sequence joins TRBV4-3 and TRBJ2-6, with D unclear. Trimming stripped 0 bases from V and 0 bases from J, with 6 bases between. Per germline, CDR1 LGHNA and CDR2 YSLEER. This CDR3 comprises 16 residues. The CDR3 bases are TGCGCCAGCAGCCAAGATGGAAGCTCTGGGGCCAACGTCCTGACTTTC. This gives the protein CASSQDGSSGANVLTF.

This clonotype was seen many times. The chain links TRBV6-5 to TRBJ1-1; 11 bases match TRBD1. Unmatched junction bases numbered 8, after V lost 5 bases and J lost 6 bases. This CDR3 has 15 residues. CDR1 is MNHEY, CDR2 SVGAGI, per germline. The CDR3 reads CASSGQGAERAEAFF. The CDR3 DNA reads as TGTGCCAGCAGTGGACAGGGGGCCGAGAGGGCTGAAGCTTTCTTT.

This clonotype was recorded many times. V and J are TRBV12-3 or TRBV12-4 and TRBJ2-7; no definite D call. Trimming pared 5 bases from V and 3 bases from J, leaving 5 bases between. This CDR3 contains 11 residues. The chain's CDR3 is CASSDFYEQYF. CDR3 DNA: TGTGCCAGCAGTGACTTCTACGAGCAGTACTTC.